A single sample gave rise to the 5 T cell receptor beta chains below, sequenced in a study of blood T cell repertoires in COVID-19. This table comes from immunoSEQ multiplex PCR, and its TCRdb copy is limited to in-frame clones, with some not included. The sample has around 310,000 clones, 90% seen once; the top ten hold roughly 7.3%. Sequencing used peripheral blood. These receptor sequences come from a woman aged 25-40 years with COVID-19, enrolled during active disease.

The V and J genes are TRBV5-4 and TRBJ2-1; 9 bases are shared with TRBD1. The CDR3 has 15 residues. Germline CDR1 and CDR2: SGHNT and YYREEE (reference sequence). Germline trimming cut 2 bases from V and 5 bases from J; bases unmatched to any gene: 5. The CDR3 DNA reads as TGTGCCAGCAGCTTACGGGACAGGGTGAACAATGAGCAGTTCTTC. Translated: CASSLRDRVNNEQFF.

This chain links TRBV14 with TRBJ1-1, with 9 bases lining up with TRBD1. The CDR3 is 15 amino acids. CDR1 and CDR2 (germline): SGHDN, FVKESK. V gave up 3 bases and J gave up 4 bases; unmatched junction bases: 6. The CDR3 loop reads CASSHRTGASTEAFF. The CDR3 DNA follows: TGTGCCAGCAGCCACAGGACAGGGGCGAGCACTGAAGCTTTCTTT.

This chain connects TRBV4-1 to TRBJ2-2, with D maybe TRBD1 (5 bases). CDR3 length: 12 residues. The V gene lost 7 bases and the J gene lost 6 bases, with 9 bases spanning the gap. CDR1 MGHRA and CDR2 YSYEKL come from the germline V gene. Here the CDR3 DNA reads TGCGCCAGCAAGGGGATGGCCGGGGAGCTGTTTTTT. It yields the protein CASKGMAGELFF.

This clone was counted once. The V and J genes are TRBV21-1 and TRBJ2-7; the listed D gene, TRBD2, was not tested against the DNA. TRBV21-1 is annotated as a pseudogene. This CDR3 region has 15 residues. DNA for the CDR3: TGTGCCAGCAGCTTAGCAGAGCGGAGCACCTACGAGCAGTACTTC. Its protein product is CASSLAERSTYEQYF.

There are a few counts of this clone. The chain recombines TRBV4-1 with TRBJ1-6, with TRBD1 matching 8 bases. J lost 9 bases, V lost 4 bases, and 8 bases had no gene match. CDR1 is MGHRA, CDR2 YSYEKL, per germline. This CDR3 is built from 15 residues. The DNA for the CDR3 is TGCGCCAGCAGCCGAGGACAGGGTTTAGGTTCACCCCTCCACTTT. Translating it yields CASSRGQGLGSPLHF.